The present T cell receptor beta chain was sequenced within a study of blood T cells in healthy people across ages. Study findings and constraints: Older age went with lower TCR beta diversity per million T cells, in a roughly linear way.

This clonotype was seen a few times. What it binds is not known. A sample-barcoded 5' primer and a J-beta primer mix were used in a second PCR of roughly 6 to 12 cycles. Via MiXCR, TCRdb re-called the 5' RACE reads, giving one row per CDR3 protein. Of roughly 900,000 distinct CDR3 sequences detected, approximately 49% appear once; the ten largest clones hold about an eighth. The V gene's germline CDR1 is SGHRS and CDR2 YFSETQ. The V end was cut by 4 bases, the J end by 1 base, with 18 bases between. There are 16 residues in the CDR3. The chain recombines TRBV5-1 with TRBJ2-7, with a weak D call TRBD1 (5 bases). The specimen was blood. The clonotype originates from a man aged 30 to 39 in good health. The CDR3 region is CASSPLGAGPSYEQYF. Written as DNA, the CDR3 is TGCGCCAGCAGCCCTTTAGGGGCAGGGCCGTCCTACGAGCAGTACTTC.